The source of this T cell receptor beta chain is a study of T cell responses to AZD1222 COVID-19 vaccine. Study-wide results and caveats: Scientists sampled the repertoires only once the peak T cell response had passed. Clonal diversity was possibly underestimated, and white British individuals and females predominated among donors. Seropositive status at baseline applied to only 5 to 7 AZD1222 recipients.

Using immunoSEQ multiplex PCR, the repertoire was profiled, and TCRdb retains in-frame clones only, with some absent. Of about 140,000 clones in the sample, 92% are singletons; the top ten hold 3.5% to 4.5%. Looked up from germline, CDR1 is SQVTM and CDR2 is ANQGSEA. The CDR3 runs 14 residues. With 7 bases removed from V and 0 bases from J, the gap between germline ends came to 15 bases. Details on this clone: Antigen specificity is unknown.

The material was peripheral blood, obtained 28 days after the second AZD1222 dose. This chain joins TRBV29-1 and TRBJ1-1; tentatively, D is TRBD1 (5 bases). This TCR was recovered from an adult who received the AZD1222 COVID-19 vaccine. The CDR3 nucleotides are TGCAGCGCCGGGGGTGGGAGGATGAACACTGAAGCTTTCTTT. It yields the protein CSAGGGRMNTEAFF.